A selection of T cell receptor beta chains follows, all from one sample in a study of identical twins. TCRdb processed the 5' RACE reads anew with MiXCR; each CDR3 protein has one entry. The sample has about 730,000 distinct CDR3 sequences, about 20% seen once; the top ten hold roughly 4%. The data also belong to a second study, concerning T cells expressing NK-cell markers.

The sample was PBMCs. The origin of the receptors is a woman between 18 and 30 years old in good health. Both conserved end residues are part of each CDR3. The order of the fields is J gene, V gene, D gene, clone size, CDR3 DNA, CDR3 protein. D genes are given only for firm matches. Size tells how often a clone was seen (once, few, many) or the class of an expanded clone, and some rows leave it out.

J: TRBJ2-6
V: TRBV25-1
D: TRBD1
size: few
DNA: TGTGCCAGCAGTGAATCGCGGACAGGGGGAACCCGCTCTGGGGCCAACGTCCTGACTTTC
CDR3: CASSESRTGGTRSGANVLTF

J: TRBJ1-1
V: TRBV20-1
D: TRBD1
size: -
DNA: TGCAGTGCTAGTGGGACAGGGGGGACTGAAGCTTTCTTT
CDR3: CSASGTGGTEAFF

J: TRBJ2-1
V: TRBV7-9
D: -
size: many
DNA: TGTGCCAGCAGCTTAGGGCGAGACTACAATGAGCAGTTCTTC
CDR3: CASSLGRDYNEQFF

J: TRBJ1-2
V: TRBV12-3/TRBV12-4
D: TRBD1
size: -
DNA: TGTGCCAGCAGTGGACAGGGCAACTATGGCTACACCTTC
CDR3: CASSGQGNYGYTF

J: TRBJ1-4
V: TRBV6-5
D: TRBD1
size: -
DNA: TGTGCCAGCAGTTACTTTGGGACAGGGGACGAAAAACTGTTTTTT
CDR3: CASSYFGTGDEKLFF

J: TRBJ2-3
V: TRBV20-1
D: TRBD2
size: many
DNA: TGCAGCCTCACTAGCGGGGGGGCATTGGATACGCAGTATTTT
CDR3: CSLTSGGALDTQYF

J: TRBJ1-5
V: TRBV7-9
D: -
size: -
DNA: TGTGCCAGTCGGCTTGGAGATCAGCCCCAGCATTTT
CDR3: CASRLGDQPQHF

J: TRBJ2-1
V: TRBV30
D: -
size: few
DNA: TGTGCCTGGAGGAGGAAGGGAGGCAATGAGCAGTTCTTC
CDR3: CAWRRKGGNEQFF

J: TRBJ2-7
V: TRBV12-3/TRBV12-4
D: TRBD1
size: few
DNA: TGTGCCAGCAGTTCCCCGCGGAGGGACAGGGCCTACGAGCAGTACTTC
CDR3: CASSSPRRDRAYEQYF

J: TRBJ2-2
V: TRBV12-3/TRBV12-4
D: TRBD2
size: many
DNA: TGTGCCAGCAGTTTTGGGGGACTAGCGGGAGGAGGGACCGGGGAGCTGTTTTTT
CDR3: CASSFGGLAGGGTGELFF

J: TRBJ2-7
V: TRBV15
D: -
size: -
DNA: TGTGCCACCAGCAGAGATCAGGGTTACGAGCAGTACTTC
CDR3: CATSRDQGYEQYF

J: TRBJ1-2
V: TRBV4-2
D: -
size: -
DNA: TGTGCCATCAGCCCCGGGCTCGCCTATGGCTACACCTTC
CDR3: CAISPGLAYGYTF

J: TRBJ2-7
V: TRBV29-1
D: -
size: few
DNA: TGCAGCGTTGTTGACAGCAGTTCCTACGAGCAGTACTTC
CDR3: CSVVDSSSYEQYF

J: TRBJ2-3
V: TRBV18
D: -
size: -
DNA: TGTGCCAGCTCCCAAAGTCCTCAGGGAGATACGCAGTATTTT
CDR3: CASSQSPQGDTQYF

J: TRBJ1-1
V: TRBV12-3/TRBV12-4
D: TRBD1
size: -
DNA: TGTGCCAGCAGTTTCCGGACAGGGCGCACTGAAGCTTTCTTT
CDR3: CASSFRTGRTEAFF

J: TRBJ2-1
V: TRBV21-1
D: -
size: -
DNA: TGTGCGAGCAGGAATCGGCAGTTCTTC
CDR3: CASRNRQFF

J: TRBJ2-5
V: TRBV20-1
D: -
size: few
DNA: TGCAGTGCTAGAGATCACACAGGGTACGAGACCCAGTACTTC
CDR3: CSARDHTGYETQYF

J: TRBJ1-2
V: TRBV5-1
D: -
size: few
DNA: TGCGCCAGCAGCTTCCTTCGGGACTATGGCTACACCTTC
CDR3: CASSFLRDYGYTF

J: TRBJ2-7
V: TRBV6-1
D: TRBD2
size: -
DNA: TGTGCCAGCCAAGACCTAGCGGGAAAATACGAGCAGTACTTC
CDR3: CASQDLAGKYEQYF

J: TRBJ1-2
V: TRBV12-3/TRBV12-4
D: -
size: -
DNA: TGTGCCAGCAGCCCCTCCTACAGGGCAGGGGGCTACACCTTC
CDR3: CASSPSYRAGGYTF

J: TRBJ2-3
V: TRBV10-3
D: TRBD2
size: -
DNA: TGTGCCATCAGTGAGTCGACTAGCGGGGGGGATACGCAGTATTTT
CDR3: CAISESTSGGDTQYF

J: TRBJ1-2
V: TRBV29-1
D: -
size: few
DNA: TGCAGCGTAATAACAGGAACCGGCTACACCTTC
CDR3: CSVITGTGYTF

J: TRBJ2-3
V: TRBV24-1
D: TRBD2
size: -
DNA: TGTGCCACCAGTGATACCGGTACTAGCGGGAACGACGATACGCAGTATTTT
CDR3: CATSDTGTSGNDDTQYF

J: TRBJ1-4
V: TRBV6-5
D: -
size: -
DNA: TGTGCCAGCAGTTACCGTGCCGGAGAAAAACTGTTTTTT
CDR3: CASSYRAGEKLFF

J: TRBJ2-7
V: TRBV5-6
D: -
size: -
DNA: TGTGCCAGCAGCTTCCTAGCATCGTCCGAGCAGTACTTC
CDR3: CASSFLASSEQYF

J: TRBJ2-2
V: TRBV5-1
D: TRBD2
size: few
DNA: TGCGCCAGCAGCTTGTTTGCGGGAGGGCCCCTCATGAACACCGGGGAGCTGTTTTTT
CDR3: CASSLFAGGPLMNTGELFF

J: TRBJ2-1
V: TRBV5-1
D: TRBD2
size: -
DNA: TGCGCCAGCAGCTTCAGGACTAGCGGGAGACTCTCCTACAATGAGCAGTTCTTC
CDR3: CASSFRTSGRLSYNEQFF

J: TRBJ2-5
V: TRBV13
D: TRBD2
size: -
DNA: TGTGCCAGCAGCCCGGGACTAGCGGGAGTGAGGGACCAAGAGACCCAGTACTTC
CDR3: CASSPGLAGVRDQETQYF

J: TRBJ2-3
V: TRBV12-3/TRBV12-4
D: TRBD2
size: few
DNA: TGTGCCAGCAGTTTAAATTCGTTTGCGGGGGCAGATACGCAGTATTTT
CDR3: CASSLNSFAGADTQYF

J: TRBJ1-2
V: TRBV20-1
D: -
size: -
DNA: TGCAGTGCTACCAGGGTGCCCTATGGCTACACCTTC
CDR3: CSATRVPYGYTF

J: TRBJ2-1
V: TRBV7-9
D: -
size: -
DNA: TGTGCCAGCAGCTTGGCCGCGGCGCATGAGCAGTTCTTC
CDR3: CASSLAAAHEQFF